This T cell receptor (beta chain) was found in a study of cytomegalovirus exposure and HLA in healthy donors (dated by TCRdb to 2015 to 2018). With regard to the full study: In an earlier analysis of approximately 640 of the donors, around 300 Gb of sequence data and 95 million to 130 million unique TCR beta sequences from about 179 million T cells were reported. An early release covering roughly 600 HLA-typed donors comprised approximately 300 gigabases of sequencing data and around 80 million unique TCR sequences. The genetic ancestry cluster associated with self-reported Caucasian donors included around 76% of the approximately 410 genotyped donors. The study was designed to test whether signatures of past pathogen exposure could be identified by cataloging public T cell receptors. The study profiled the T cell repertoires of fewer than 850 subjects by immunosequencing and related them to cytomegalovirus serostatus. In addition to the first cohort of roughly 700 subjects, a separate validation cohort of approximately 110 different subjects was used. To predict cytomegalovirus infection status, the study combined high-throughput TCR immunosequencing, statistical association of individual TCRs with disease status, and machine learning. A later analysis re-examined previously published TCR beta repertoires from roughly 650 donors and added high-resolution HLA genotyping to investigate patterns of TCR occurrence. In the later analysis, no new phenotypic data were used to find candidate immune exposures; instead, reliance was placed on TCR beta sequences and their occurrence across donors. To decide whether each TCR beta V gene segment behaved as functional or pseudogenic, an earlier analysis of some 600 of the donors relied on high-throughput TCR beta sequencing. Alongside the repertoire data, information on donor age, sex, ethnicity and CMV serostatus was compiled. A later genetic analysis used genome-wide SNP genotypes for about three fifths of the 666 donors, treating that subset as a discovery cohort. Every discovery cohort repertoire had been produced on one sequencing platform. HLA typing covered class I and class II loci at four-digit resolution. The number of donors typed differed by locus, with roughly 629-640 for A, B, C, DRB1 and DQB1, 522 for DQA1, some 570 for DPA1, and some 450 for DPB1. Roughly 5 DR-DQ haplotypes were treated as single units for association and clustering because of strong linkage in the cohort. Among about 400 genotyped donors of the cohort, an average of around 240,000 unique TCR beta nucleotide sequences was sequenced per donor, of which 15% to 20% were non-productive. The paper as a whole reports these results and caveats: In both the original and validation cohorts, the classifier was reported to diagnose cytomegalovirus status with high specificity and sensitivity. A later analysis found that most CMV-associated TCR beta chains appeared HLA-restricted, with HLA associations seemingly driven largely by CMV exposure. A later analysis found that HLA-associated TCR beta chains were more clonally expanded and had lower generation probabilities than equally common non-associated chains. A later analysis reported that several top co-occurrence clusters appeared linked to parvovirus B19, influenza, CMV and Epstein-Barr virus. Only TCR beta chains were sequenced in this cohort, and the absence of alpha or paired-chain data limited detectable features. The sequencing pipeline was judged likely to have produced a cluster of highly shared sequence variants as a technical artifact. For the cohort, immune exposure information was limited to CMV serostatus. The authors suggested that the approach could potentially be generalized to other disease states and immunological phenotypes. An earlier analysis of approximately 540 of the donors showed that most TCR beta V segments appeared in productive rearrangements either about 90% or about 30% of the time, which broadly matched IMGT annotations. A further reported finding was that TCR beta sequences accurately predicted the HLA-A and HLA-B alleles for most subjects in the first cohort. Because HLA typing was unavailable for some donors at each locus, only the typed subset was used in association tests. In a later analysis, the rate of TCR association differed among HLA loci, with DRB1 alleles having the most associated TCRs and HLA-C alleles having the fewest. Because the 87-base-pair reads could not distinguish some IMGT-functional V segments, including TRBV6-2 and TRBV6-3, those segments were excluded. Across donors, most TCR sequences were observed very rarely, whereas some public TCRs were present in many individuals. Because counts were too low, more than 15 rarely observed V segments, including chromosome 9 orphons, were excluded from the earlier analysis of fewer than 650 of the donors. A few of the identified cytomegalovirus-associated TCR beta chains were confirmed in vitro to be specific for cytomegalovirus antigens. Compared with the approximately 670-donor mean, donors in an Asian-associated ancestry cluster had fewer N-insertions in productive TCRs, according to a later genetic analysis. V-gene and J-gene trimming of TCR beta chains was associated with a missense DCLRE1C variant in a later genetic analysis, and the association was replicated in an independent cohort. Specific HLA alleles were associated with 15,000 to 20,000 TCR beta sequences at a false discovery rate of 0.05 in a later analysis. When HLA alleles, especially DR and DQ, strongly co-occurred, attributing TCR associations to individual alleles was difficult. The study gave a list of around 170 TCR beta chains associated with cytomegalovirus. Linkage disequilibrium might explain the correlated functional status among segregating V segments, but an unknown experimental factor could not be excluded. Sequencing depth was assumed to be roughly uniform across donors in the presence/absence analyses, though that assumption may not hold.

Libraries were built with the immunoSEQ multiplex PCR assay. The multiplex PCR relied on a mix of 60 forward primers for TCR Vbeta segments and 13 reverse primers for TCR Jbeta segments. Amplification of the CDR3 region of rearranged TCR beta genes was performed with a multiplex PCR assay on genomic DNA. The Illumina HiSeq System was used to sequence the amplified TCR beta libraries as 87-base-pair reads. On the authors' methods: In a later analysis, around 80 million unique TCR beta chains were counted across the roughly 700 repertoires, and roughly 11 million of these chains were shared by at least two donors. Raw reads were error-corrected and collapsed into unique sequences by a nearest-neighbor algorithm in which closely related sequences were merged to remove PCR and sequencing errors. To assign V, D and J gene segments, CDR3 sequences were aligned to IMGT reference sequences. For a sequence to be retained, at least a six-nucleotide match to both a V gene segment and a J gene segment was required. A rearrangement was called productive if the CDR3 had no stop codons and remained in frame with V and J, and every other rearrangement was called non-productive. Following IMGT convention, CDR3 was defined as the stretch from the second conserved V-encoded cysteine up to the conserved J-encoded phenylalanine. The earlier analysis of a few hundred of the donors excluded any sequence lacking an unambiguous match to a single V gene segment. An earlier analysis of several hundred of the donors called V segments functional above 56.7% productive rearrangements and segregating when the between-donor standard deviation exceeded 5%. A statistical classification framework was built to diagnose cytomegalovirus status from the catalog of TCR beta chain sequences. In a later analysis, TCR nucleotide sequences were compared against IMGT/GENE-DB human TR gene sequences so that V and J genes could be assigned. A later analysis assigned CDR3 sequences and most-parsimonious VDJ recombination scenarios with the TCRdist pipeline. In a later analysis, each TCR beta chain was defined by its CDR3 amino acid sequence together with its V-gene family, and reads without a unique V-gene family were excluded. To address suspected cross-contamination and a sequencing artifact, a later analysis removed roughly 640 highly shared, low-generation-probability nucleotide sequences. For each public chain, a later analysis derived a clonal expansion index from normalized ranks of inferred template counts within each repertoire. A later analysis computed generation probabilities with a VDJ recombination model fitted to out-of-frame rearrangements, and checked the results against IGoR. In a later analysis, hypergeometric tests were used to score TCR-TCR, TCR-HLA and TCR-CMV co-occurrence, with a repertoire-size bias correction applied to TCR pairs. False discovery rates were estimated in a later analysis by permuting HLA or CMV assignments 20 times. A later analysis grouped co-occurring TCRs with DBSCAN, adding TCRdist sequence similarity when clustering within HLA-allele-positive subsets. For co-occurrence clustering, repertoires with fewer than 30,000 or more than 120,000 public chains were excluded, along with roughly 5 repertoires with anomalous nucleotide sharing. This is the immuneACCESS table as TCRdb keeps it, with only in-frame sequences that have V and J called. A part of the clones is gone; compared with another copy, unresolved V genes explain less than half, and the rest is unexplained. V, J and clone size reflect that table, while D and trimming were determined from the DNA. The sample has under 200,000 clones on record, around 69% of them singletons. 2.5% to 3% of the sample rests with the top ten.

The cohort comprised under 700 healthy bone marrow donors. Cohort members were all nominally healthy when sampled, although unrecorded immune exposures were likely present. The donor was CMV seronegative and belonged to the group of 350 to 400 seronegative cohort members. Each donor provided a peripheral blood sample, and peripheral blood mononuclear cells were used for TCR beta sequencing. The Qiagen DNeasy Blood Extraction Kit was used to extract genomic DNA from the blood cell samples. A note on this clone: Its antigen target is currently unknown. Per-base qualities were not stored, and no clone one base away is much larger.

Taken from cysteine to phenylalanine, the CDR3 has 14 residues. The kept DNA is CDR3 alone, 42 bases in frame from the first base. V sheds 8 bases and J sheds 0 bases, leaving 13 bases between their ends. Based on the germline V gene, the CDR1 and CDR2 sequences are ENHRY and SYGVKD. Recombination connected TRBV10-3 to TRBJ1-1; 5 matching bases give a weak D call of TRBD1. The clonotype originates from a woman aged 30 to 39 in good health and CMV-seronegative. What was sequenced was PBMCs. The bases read TGTGCCATCGAAAATGGACACGTGAACACTGAAGCTTTCTTT. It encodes CAIENGHVNTEAFF.